This T cell receptor (beta chain) was found in a study of Ad26.COV2.S vaccination and SARS-CoV-2 variants. The protocol was immunoSEQ multiplex PCR, while the TCRdb copy is restricted to in-frame clones and leaves out a portion. The table shows some 180,000 clones, with approximately 88% occurring only once. A word on this clone: As yet, its antigen is unknown.

This CDR3 comprises 16 residues. V gave up 2 bases and J gave up 5 bases; unmatched junction bases: 4. Looked up from germline, CDR1 is MNHNS and CDR2 is SASEGT. Findings of the study overall: Once vaccination had occurred, spike-specific CD8+ and CD4+ T cell responses reportedly showed substantial breadth. The TCR breadth and depth analyses may have understated or missed part of the total T cell responses. People who got the vaccine had more spike-specific TCR breadth than people who got placebo. Recipients of either vaccine or placebo displayed similar breadth of non-spike TCRs.

V is TRBV6-1 and J is TRBJ1-6, with 9 bases identical to TRBD1. Sequencing was performed on peripheral blood, taken after recovery from COVID-19. This TCR derives from a human donor who had recovered from COVID-19. CDR3 coding DNA: TGTGCCAGCAGTGAATCCGGGGACAGGGATAATTCACCCCTCCACTTT. Amino acids: CASSESGDRDNSPLHF.